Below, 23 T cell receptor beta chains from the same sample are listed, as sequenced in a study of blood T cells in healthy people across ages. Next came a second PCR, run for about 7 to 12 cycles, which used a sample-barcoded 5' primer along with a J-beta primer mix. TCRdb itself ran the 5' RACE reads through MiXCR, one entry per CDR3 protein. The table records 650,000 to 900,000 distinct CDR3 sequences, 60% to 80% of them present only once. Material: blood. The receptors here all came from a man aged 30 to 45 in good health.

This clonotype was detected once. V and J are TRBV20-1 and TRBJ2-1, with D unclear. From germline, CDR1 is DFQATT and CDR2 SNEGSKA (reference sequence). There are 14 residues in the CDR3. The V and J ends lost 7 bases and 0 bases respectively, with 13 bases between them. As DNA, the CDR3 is TGCAGTGTTCAGAAGGAAAGCTCCTACAATGAGCAGTTCTTC. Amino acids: CSVQKESSYNEQFF.

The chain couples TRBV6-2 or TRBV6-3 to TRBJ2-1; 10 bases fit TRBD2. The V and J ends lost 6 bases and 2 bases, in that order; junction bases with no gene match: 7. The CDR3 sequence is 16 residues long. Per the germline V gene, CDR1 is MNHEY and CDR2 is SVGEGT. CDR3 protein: CASRTILAGTYNEQFF. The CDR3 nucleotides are TGTGCCAGCAGGACTATACTAGCGGGGACCTACAATGAGCAGTTCTTC.

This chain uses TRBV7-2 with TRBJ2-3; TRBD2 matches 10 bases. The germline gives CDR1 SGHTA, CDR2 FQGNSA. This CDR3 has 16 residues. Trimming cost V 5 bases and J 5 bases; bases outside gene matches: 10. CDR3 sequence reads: CASSPPSGGGGDTQYF. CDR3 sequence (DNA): TGTGCCAGCAGCCCCCCCAGCGGGGGGGGTGGAGATACGCAGTATTTT.

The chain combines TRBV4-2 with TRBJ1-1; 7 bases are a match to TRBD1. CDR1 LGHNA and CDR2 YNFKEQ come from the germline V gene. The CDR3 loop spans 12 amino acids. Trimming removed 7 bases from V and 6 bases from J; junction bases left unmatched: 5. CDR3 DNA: TGTGCCAGCAAGGCAGGGGGGGCTGAAGCTTTCTTT. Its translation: CASKAGGAEAFF.

For the CDR3, the DNA is TGTGCCAGCCTGGACAGGGGTAAAAACATTCAGTACTTC. It codes for CASLDRGKNIQYF. This chain links TRBV25-1 with TRBJ2-4; 9 bases agree with TRBD1. V shed 8 bases, J shed 4 bases, and the junction held 3 bases outside the gene matches. The CDR3 covers 13 residues. CDR1 MGHDK and CDR2 SYGVNS come from the germline V gene. The complete variable domain, with remaining parts taken from reference TRBV25-1 and TRBJ2-4, reads EADIYQTPRYLVIGTGKKITLECSQTMGHDKMYWYQQDPGMELHLIHYSYGVNSTEKGDLSSESTVSRIRTEHFPLTLESARPSHTSQYLCASLDRGKNIQYFGAGTRLSVL.

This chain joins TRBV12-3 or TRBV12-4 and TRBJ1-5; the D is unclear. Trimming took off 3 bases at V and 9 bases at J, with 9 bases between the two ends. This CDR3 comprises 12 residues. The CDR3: CASSFELSPQHF. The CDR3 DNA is TGTGCCAGCAGTTTTGAGTTGTCGCCCCAGCATTTT.

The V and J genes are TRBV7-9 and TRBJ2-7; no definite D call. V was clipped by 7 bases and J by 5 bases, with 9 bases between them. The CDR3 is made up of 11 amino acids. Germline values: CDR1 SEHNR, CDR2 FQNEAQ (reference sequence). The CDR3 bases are TGTGCCAGCACCCCGTTGGACGAGCAGTACTTC. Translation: CASTPLDEQYF.

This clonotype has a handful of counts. The CDR3 is CASSPFRGETQYF. CDR3 DNA: TGTGCCAGCAGTCCGTTCAGGGGAGAGACCCAGTACTTC. This sequence joins TRBV7-2 and TRBJ2-5; possibly TRBD1 for D (6 bases). From germline, CDR1 is SGHTA and CDR2 FQGNSA. The CDR3 totals 13 residues. Trimming left V 6 bases short and J 4 bases short, with 12 bases between.

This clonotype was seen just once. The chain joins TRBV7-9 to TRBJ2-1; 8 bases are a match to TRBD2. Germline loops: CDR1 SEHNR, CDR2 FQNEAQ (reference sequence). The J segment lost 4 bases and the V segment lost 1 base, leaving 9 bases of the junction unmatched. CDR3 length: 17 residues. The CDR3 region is CASSLGAGAISYNEQFF. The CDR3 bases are TGTGCCAGCAGCTTAGGAGCGGGGGCCATATCTTACAATGAGCAGTTCTTC. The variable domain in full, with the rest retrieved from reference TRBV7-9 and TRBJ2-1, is DTGVSQNPRHKITKRGQNVTFRCDPISEHNRLYWYRQTLGQGPEFLTYFQNEAQLEKSRLLSDRFSAERPKGSFSTLEIQRTEQGDSAMYLCASSLGAGAISYNEQFFGPGTRLTVL.

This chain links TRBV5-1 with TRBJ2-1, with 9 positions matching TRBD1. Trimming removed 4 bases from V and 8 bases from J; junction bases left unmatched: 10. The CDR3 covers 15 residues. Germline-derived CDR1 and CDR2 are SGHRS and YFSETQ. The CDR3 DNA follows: TGCGCCAGCAGCCAGGACAGGGGTTACAAGGATGAGCAGTTCTTC. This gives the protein CASSQDRGYKDEQFF.

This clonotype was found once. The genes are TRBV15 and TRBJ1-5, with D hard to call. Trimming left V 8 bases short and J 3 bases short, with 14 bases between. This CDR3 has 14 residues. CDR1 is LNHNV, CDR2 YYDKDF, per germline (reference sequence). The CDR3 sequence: CATDPYGSNQPQHF. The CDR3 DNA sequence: TGTGCCACCGACCCCTATGGCTCCAATCAGCCCCAGCATTTT. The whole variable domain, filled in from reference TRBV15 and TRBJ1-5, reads DAMVIQNPRYQVTQFGKPVTLSCSQTLNHNVMYWYQQKSSQAPKLLFHYYDKDFNNEADTPDNFQSRRPNTSFCFLDIRSPGLGDTAMYLCATDPYGSNQPQHFGDGTRLSIL.

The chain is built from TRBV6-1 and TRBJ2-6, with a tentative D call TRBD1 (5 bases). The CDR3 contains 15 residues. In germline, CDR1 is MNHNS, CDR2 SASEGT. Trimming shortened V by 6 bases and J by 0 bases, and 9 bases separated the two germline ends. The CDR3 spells CASRQESSGANVLTF. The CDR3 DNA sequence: TGTGCCAGCAGACAGGAGAGCTCTGGGGCCAACGTCCTGACTTTC.

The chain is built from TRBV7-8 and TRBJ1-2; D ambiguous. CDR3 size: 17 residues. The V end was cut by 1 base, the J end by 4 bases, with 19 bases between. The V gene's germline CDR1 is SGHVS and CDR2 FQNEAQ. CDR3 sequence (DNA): TGTGCCAGCAGCTTAGACCGTGGCGGAGATCCGGGCTATGGCTACACCTTC. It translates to CASSLDRGGDPGYGYTF.

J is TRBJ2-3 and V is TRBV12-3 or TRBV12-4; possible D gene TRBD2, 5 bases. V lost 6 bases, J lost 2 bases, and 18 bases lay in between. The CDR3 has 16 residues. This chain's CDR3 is CASSPYPSGLTDTQYF. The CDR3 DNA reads TGTGCCAGCAGCCCCTATCCCAGCGGACTCACAGATACGCAGTATTTT.

DNA for the CDR3: TGTGCCAGCAGTTTGGTACAGGGGGCTTTCAATGAGCAGTTCTTC. Amino acids: CASSLVQGAFNEQFF. This chain joins TRBV28 and TRBJ2-1; 9 bases line up with TRBD1. The CDR3 spans 15 residues. V gave up 3 bases and J gave up 6 bases; unmatched junction bases: 6. Per germline, CDR1 MDHEN and CDR2 SYDVKM.

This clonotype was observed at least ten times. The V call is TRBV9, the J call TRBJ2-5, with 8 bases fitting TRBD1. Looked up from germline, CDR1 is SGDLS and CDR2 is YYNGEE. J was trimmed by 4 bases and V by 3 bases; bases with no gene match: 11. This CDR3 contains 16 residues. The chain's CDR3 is CASSAGTGGFGETQYF. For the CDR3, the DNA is TGTGCCAGCAGCGCAGGAACAGGGGGTTTTGGAGAGACCCAGTACTTC.

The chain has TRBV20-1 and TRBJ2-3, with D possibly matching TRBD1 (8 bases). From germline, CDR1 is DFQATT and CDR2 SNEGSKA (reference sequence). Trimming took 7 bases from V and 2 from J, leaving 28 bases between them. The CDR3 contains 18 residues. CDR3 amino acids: CSGLNRGGSSSPTDTQYF. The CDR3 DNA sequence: TGCAGTGGCCTTAACAGGGGGGGGAGCTCCTCCCCCACAGATACGCAGTATTTT.

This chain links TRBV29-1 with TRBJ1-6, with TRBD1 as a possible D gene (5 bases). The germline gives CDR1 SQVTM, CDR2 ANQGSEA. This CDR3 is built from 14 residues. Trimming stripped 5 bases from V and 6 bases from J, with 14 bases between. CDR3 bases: TGCAGCGTTAGGAAGGGACGTGCTAATTCACCCCTCCACTTT. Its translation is CSVRKGRANSPLHF.

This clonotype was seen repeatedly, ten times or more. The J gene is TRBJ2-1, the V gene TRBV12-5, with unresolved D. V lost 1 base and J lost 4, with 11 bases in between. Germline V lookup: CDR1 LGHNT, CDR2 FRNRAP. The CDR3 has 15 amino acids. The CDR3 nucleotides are TGTGCTAGTGGTTTGGGGAATCGCCTATACAATGAGCAGTTCTTC. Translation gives CASGLGNRLYNEQFF.

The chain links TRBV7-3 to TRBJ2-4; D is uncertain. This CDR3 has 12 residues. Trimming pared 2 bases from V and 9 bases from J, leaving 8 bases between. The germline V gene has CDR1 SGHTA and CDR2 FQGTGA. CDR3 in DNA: TGTGCCAGCAGCTTAGGTGGCTCCATTCAGTACTTC. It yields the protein CASSLGGSIQYF.

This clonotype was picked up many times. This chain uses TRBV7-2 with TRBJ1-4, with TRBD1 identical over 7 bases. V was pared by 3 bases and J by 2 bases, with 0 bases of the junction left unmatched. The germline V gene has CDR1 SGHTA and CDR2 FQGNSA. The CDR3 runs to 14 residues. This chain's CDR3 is CASSLTGTNEKLFF. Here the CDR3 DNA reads TGTGCCAGCAGCTTGACAGGGACTAATGAAAAACTGTTTTTT.

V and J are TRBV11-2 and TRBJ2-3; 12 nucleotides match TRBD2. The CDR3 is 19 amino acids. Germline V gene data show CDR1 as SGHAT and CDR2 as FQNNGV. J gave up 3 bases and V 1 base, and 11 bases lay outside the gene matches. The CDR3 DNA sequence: TGTGCCAGCAGCTTAGCCCCTGGGTGGACTAGCGGGAAAACAGATACGCAGTATTTT. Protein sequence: CASSLAPGWTSGKTDTQYF. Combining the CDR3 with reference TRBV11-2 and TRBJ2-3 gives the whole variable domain EAGVAQSPRYKIIEKRQSVAFWCNPISGHATLYWYQQILGQGPKLLIQFQNNGVVDDSQLPKDRFSAERLKGVDSTLKIQPAKLEDSAVYLCASSLAPGWTSGKTDTQYFGPGTRLTVL.

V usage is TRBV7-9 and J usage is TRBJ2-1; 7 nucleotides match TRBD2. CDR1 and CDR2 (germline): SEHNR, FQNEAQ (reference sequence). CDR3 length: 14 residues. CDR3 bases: TGTTCTACACCCGGACTAGTGGGGGTAAATGAGCAGTTCTTC. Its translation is CSTPGLVGVNEQFF.